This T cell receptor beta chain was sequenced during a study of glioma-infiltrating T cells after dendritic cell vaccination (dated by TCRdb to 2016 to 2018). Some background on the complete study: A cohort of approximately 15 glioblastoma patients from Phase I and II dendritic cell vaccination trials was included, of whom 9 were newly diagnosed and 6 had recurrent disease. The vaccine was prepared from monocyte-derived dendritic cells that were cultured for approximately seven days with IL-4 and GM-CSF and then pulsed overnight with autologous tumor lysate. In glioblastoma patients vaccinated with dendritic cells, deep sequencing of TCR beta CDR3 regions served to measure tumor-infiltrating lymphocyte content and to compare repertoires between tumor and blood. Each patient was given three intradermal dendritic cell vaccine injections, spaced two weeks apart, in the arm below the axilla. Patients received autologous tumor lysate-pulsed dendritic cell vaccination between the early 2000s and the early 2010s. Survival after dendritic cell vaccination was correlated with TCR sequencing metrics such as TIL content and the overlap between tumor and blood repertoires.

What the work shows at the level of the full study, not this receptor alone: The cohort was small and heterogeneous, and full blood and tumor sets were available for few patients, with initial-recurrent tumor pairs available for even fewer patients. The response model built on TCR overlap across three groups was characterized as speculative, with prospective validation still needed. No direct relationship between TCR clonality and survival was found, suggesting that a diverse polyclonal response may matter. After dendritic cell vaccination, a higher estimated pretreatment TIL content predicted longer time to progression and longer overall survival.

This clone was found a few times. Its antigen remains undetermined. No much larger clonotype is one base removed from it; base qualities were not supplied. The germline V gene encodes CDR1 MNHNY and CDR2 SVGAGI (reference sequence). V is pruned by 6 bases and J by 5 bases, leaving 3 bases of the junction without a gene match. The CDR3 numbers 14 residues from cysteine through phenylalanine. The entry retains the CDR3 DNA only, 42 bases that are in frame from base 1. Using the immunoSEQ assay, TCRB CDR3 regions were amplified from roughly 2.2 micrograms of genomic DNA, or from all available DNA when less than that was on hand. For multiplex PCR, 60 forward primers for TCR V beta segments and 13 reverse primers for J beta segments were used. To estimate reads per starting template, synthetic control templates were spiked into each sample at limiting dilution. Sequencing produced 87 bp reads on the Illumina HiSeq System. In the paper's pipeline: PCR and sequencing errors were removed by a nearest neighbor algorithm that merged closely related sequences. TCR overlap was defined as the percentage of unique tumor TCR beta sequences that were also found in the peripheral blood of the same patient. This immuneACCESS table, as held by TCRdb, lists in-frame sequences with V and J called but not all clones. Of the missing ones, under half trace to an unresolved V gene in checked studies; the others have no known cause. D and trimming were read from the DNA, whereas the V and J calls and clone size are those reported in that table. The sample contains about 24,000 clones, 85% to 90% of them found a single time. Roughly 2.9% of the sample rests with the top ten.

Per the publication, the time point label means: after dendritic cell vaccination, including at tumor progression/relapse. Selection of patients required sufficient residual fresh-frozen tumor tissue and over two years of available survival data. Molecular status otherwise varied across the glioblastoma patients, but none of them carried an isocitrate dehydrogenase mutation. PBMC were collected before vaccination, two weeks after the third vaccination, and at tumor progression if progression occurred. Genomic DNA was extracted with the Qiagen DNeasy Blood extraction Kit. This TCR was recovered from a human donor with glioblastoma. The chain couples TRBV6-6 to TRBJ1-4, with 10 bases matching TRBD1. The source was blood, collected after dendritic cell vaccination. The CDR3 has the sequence CASRPGQGNEKLFF. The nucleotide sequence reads TGTGCCAGCAGACCGGGACAGGGGAATGAAAAACTGTTTTTT.